Listed here are 13 T cell receptor beta chains from one sample, sequenced in a study of cytomegalovirus exposure and HLA in healthy donors (dated by TCRdb to about 2017). The method was the immunoSEQ multiplex PCR assay. For the multiplex PCR, a mixture combining 60 forward primers for TCR Vbeta segments and 13 reverse primers for TCR Jbeta segments was used. In TCRdb, the immuneACCESS table is reduced to in-frame sequences with V and J assigned. These tables do not hold every clone; where another copy was compared, an unresolved V gene accounts for under half, and the others remain unexplained. Here the sample has tens of thousands of clones; around 83% occur a single time. The ten largest make up 4.3% of the sample. The specimen sequenced was PBMCs. The receptors were sampled from a young man in good health and CMV-seronegative.

J is TRBJ2-5 and V is TRBV5-1, with D maybe TRBD2 (6 bases). Germline lookup yields CDR1 SGHRS and CDR2 YFSETQ. Trimming took off 4 bases at V and 5 bases at J, with 6 bases between the two ends. This CDR3 is built from 11 residues. CDR3 sequence: CASSGGETQYF. In DNA, the CDR3 is TGCGCCAGCAGCGGGGGGGAGACCCAGTACTTC.

The V and J genes are TRBV5-5 and TRBJ1-2; D possibly corresponds to TRBD1 (5 bases). The length of the CDR3 is 13 residues. CDR1 and CDR2 (germline): SGHKS, YYEKEE (reference sequence). V was cut by 4 bases and J by 8 bases, with 15 bases left in between. CDR3 loop: CASSGGTVWGYTF. In DNA, the CDR3 is TGTGCCAGCAGCGGAGGGACGGTCTGGGGCTACACCTTC.

As for this clone: Other nucleotide sequences in the sample specify the same CDR3. The genes are TRBV5-1 and TRBJ2-7; the D gene is possibly TRBD1 (6 bases). The CDR3 contains 18 residues. V was cut by 3 bases and J by 0 bases, with 22 bases left in between. CDR1 and CDR2 from the germline V gene are SGHRS and YFSETQ. This CDR3 reads CASSSAPLGQPSSYEQYF. CDR3 DNA: TGCGCCAGCAGCTCCGCACCTCTCGGACAGCCGAGCTCCTACGAGCAGTACTTC.

The chain uses TRBV11-2 and TRBJ2-7; D remains unclear. The germline gives CDR1 SGHAT, CDR2 FQNNGV. The CDR3 spans 11 residues. V was trimmed by 5 bases and J by 3 bases, leaving 5 bases between them. The DNA for the CDR3 is TGTGCCAGCAGCGCCTACTACGAGCAGTACTTC. Amino acid sequence: CASSAYYEQYF.

The rearrangement joins TRBV7-2 to TRBJ2-1; the D gene is possibly TRBD2 (6 bases). Germline-derived CDR1 and CDR2 are SGHTA and FQGNSA. The CDR3 spans 15 residues. Trimming took 1 base from V and 9 from J, leaving 16 bases between them. This CDR3 reads CASSLENLGSREQFF. CDR3 nucleotide sequence: TGTGCCAGCAGCTTAGAGAACCTCGGGAGTCGTGAGCAGTTCTTC.

The chain joins TRBV4-3 to TRBJ2-1; 8 nucleotides line up with TRBD2. Trimming at V came to 0 bases and at J to 5 bases, leaving 6 bases not matched to a gene. CDR1 and CDR2 from the germline V gene are LGHNA and YSLEER. The length of the CDR3 is 16 residues. The chain's CDR3 is CASSQEYQREHNEQFF. The CDR3 region has the DNA TGCGCCAGCAGCCAAGAATATCAGCGGGAGCACAATGAGCAGTTCTTC.

This clone was detected only once. The rearrangement links TRBV6-6 to TRBJ2-7, with D perhaps matching TRBD1 (5 bases). Germline assignment: CDR1 MNHNY and CDR2 SVGAGI (reference sequence). The V end was cut by 5 bases, the J end by 0 bases, with 14 bases between. The CDR3 is 15 residues long. Here the CDR3 DNA reads TGTGCCAGCAGTCAGACAGCTCGGAGCTCCTACGAGCAGTACTTC. This gives the protein CASSQTARSSYEQYF.

The genes are TRBV11-1 and TRBJ2-7; D possibly corresponds to TRBD1 (7 bases). V was pared by 5 bases and J by 6 bases, with 17 bases between. Germline-derived CDR1 and CDR2 are SGHAT and FQDESV (reference sequence). The CDR3 has 14 amino acids. CDR3 residues: CASSRDAGGLEQYF. The CDR3 nucleotides read TGTGCCAGCAGCCGGGATGCAGGGGGACTCGAGCAGTACTTC.

The rearrangement joins TRBV5-4 to TRBJ1-3; D not certain. The CDR3 consists of 15 residues. Germline CDR1 SGHNT, CDR2 YYREEE (reference sequence). V lost 1 base, J lost 0 bases, and 8 bases lay in between. For the CDR3, the DNA is TGTGCCAGCAGCTTGCCCCCGGGCTCTGGAAACACCATATATTTT. This translates into CASSLPPGSGNTIYF.

This clone was detected a few times. V and J are TRBV11-2 and TRBJ1-2; 8 bases line up with TRBD1. This CDR3 has 14 residues. The ends lost 2 bases at V and 4 bases at J; junction bases unmatched: 3. Looked up from germline, CDR1 is SGHAT and CDR2 is FQNNGV. CDR3 DNA: TGTGCCAGCAGCTTATCAGGGGGCAGCTATGGCTACACCTTC. Amino acids: CASSLSGGSYGYTF.

This chain joins TRBV7-9 and TRBJ1-1, with D possibly matching TRBD1 (6 bases). V was pared by 4 bases and J by 4 bases, with 16 bases between. CDR1 SEHNR and CDR2 FQNEAQ come from the germline V gene (reference sequence). The CDR3 runs to 15 residues. CDR3 in amino acids: CASSSLQGSGTEAFF. DNA for the CDR3: TGTGCCAGCAGCTCTCTACAGGGATCTGGCACTGAAGCTTTCTTT. The full variable domain, with the rest looked up from reference TRBV7-9 and TRBJ1-1, is DTGVSQNPRHKITKRGQNVTFRCDPISEHNRLYWYRQTLGQGPEFLTYFQNEAQLEKSRLLSDRFSAERPKGSFSTLEIQRTEQGDSAMYLCASSSLQGSGTEAFFGQGTRLTVV.

This clone was found once. The chain couples TRBV7-2 to TRBJ2-7; D is possibly TRBD1 (6 bases). Germline assignment: CDR1 SGHTA and CDR2 FQGNSA. V was pared by 6 bases and J by 4 bases, with 10 bases between. There are 12 residues in the CDR3. For the CDR3, the DNA is TGTGCCAGCAGTCGGGACATTTACGAGCAGTACTTC. Its translation: CASSRDIYEQYF.

As DNA, the CDR3 is TGTGCCAGCAGCTTGGTGCTAGCGGGAAACACCGGGGAGCTGTTTTTT. Translating gives CASSLVLAGNTGELFF. The V call is TRBV5-4, the J call TRBJ2-2; 9 bases match TRBD2. Unmatched junction bases numbered 2, after V lost 0 bases and J lost 2 bases. Germline values: CDR1 SGHNT, CDR2 YYREEE (reference sequence). This CDR3 spans 16 amino acids.